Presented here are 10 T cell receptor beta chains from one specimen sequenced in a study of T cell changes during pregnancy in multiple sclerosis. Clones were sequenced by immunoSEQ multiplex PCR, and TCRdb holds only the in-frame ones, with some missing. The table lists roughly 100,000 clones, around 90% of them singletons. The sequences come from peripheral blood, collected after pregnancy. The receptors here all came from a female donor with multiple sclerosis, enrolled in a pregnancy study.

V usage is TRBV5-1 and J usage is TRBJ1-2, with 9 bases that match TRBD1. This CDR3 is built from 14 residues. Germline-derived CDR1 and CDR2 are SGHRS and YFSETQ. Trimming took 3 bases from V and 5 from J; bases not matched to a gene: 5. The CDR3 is CASSYSGTGYGYTF. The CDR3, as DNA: TGCGCCAGCAGCTATTCCGGGACAGGGTATGGCTACACCTTC.

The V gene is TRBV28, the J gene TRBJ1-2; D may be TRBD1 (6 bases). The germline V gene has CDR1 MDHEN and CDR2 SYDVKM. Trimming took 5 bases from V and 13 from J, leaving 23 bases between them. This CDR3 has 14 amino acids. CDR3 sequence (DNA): TGTGCCAGCAGTCCACAGGGAGGGGTACGAAGGGCCACCTTC. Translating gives CASSPQGGVRRATF.

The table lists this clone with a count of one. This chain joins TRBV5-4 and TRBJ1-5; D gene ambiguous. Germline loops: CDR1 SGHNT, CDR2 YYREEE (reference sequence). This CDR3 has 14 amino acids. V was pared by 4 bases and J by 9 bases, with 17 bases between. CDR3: CASSDTPLRGPQHF. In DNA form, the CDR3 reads TGTGCCAGCAGCGACACCCCCTTACGGGGGCCCCAGCATTTT.

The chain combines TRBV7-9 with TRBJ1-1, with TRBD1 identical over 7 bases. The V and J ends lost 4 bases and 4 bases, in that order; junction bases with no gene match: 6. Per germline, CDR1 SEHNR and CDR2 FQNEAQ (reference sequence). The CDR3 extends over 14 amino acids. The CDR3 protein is CASSSRQGATEAFF. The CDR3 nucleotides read TGTGCCAGCAGCTCCCGACAGGGAGCCACTGAAGCTTTCTTT.

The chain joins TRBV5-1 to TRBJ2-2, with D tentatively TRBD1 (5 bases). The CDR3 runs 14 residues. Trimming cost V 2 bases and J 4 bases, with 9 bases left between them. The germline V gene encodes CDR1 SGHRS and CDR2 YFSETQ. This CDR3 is CASSLRGSTGELFF. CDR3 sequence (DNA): TGCGCCAGCAGCTTAAGGGGTTCCACCGGGGAGCTGTTTTTT. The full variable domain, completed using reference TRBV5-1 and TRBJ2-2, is KAGVTQTPRYLIKTRGQQVTLSCSPISGHRSVSWYQQTPGQGLQFLFEYFSETQRNKGNFPGRFSGRQFSNSRSEMNVSTLELGDSALYLCASSLRGSTGELFFGEGSRLTVL.

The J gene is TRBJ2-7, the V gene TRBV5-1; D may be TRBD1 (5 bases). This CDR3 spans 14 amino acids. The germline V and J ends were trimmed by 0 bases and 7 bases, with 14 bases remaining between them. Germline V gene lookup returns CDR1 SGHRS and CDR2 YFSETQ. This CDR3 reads CASSLEGRVWEQYF. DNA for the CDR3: TGCGCCAGCAGCTTGGAAGGCAGGGTGTGGGAGCAGTACTTC.

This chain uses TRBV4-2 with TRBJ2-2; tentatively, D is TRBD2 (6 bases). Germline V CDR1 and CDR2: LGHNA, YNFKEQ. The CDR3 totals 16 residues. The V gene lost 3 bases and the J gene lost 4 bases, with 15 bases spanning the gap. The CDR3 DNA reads TGTGCCAGCAGCCAGGGGGGAATAGCGACCACCGGGGAGCTGTTTTTT. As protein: CASSQGGIATTGELFF.

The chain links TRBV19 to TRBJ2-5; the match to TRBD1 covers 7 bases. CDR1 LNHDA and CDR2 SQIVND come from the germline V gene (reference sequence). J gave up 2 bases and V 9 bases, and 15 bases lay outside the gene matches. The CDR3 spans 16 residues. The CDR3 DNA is TGTGCCAGCCGGACAGGATGGGGAGTAGGGCAAGAGACCCAGTACTTC. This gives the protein CASRTGWGVGQETQYF.

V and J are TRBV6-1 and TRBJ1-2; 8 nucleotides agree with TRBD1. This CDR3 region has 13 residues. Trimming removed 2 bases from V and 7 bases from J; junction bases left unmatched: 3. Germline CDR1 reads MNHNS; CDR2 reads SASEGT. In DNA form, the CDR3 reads TGTGCCAGCAGTGAACAGGGGGCGTTTGGCTACACCTTC. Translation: CASSEQGAFGYTF.

The CDR3 is CASSYSRDNTGELFF. The CDR3, as DNA: TGTGCCAGCAGTTACTCGAGGGATAACACCGGGGAGCTGTTTTTT. The chain links TRBV6-6 to TRBJ2-2, with a possible D match to TRBD2 (5 bases). Trimming removed 0 bases from V and 2 bases from J, with 7 bases in between. The CDR3 has 15 residues. CDR1 MNHNY and CDR2 SVGAGI come from the germline V gene (reference sequence).